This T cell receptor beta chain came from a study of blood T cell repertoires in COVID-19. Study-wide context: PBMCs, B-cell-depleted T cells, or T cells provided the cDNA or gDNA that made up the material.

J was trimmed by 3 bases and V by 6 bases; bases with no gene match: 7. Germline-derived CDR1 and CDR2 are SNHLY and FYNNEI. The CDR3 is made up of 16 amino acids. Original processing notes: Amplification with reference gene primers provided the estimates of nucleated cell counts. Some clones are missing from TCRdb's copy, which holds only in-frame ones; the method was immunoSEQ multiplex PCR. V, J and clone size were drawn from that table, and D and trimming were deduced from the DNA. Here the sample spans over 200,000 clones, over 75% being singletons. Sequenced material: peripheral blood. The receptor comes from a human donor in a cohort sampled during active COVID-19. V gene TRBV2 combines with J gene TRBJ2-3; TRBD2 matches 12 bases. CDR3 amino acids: CASRSSGGAYTDTQYF. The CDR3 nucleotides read TGTGCCAGCAGGTCTAGCGGGGGGGCTTATACAGATACGCAGTATTTT.